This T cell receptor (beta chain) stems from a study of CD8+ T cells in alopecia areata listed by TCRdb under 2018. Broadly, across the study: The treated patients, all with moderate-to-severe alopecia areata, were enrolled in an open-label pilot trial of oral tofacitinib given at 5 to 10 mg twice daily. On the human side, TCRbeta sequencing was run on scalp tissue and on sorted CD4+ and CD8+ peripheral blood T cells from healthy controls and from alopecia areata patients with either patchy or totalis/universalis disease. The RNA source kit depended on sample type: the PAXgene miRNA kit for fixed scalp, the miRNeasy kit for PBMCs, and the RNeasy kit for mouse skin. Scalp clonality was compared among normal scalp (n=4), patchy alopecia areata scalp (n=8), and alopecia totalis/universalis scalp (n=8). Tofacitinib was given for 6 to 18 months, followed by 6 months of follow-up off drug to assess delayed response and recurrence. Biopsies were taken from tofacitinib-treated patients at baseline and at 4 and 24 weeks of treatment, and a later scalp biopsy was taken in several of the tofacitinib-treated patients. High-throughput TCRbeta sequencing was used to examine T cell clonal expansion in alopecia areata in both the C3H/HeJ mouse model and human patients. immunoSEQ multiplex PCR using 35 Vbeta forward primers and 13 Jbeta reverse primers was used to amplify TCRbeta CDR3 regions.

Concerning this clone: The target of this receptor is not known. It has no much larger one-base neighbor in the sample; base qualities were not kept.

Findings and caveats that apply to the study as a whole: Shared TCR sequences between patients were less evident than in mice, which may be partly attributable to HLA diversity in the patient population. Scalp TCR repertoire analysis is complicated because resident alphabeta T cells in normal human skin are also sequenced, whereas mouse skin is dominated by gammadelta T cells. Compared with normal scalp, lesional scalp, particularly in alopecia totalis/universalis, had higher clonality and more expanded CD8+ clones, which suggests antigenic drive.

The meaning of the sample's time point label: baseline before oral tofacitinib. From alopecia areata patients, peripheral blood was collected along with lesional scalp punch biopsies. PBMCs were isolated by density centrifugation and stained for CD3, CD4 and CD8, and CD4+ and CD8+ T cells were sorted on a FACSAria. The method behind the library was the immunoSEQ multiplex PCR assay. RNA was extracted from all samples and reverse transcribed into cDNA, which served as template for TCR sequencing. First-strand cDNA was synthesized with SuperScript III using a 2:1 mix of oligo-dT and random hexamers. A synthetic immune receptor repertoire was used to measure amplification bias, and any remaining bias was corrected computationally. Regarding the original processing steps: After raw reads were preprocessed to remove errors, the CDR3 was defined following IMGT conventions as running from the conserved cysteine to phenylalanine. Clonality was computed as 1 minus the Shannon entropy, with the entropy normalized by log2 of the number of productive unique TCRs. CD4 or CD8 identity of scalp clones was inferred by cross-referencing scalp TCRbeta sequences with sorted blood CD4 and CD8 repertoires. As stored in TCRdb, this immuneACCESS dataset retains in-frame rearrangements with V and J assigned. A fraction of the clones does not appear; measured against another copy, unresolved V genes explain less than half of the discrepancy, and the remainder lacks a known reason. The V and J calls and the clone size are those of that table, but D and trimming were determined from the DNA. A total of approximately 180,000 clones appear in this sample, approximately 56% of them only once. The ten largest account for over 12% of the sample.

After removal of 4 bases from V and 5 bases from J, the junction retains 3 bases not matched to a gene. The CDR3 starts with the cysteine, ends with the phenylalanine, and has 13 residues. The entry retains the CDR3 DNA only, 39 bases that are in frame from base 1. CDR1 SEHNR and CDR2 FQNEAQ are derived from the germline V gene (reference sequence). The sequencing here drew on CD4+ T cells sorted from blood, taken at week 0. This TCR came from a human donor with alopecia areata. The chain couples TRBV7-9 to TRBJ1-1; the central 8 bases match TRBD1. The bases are TGTGCCAGCAGCTCCCGACAGGGGACTGAAGCTTTCTTT. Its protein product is CASSSRQGTEAFF.